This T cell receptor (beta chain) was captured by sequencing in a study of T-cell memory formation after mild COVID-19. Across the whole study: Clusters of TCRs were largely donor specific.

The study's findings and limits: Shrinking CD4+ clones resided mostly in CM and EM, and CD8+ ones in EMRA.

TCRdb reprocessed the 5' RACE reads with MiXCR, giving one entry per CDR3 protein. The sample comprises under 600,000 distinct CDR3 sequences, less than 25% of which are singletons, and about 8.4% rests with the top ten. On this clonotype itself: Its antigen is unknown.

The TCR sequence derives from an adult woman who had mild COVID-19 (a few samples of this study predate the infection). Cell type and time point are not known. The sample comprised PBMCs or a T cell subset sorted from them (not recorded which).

The CDR3 bases are TGCGCCAGCAGCTTGGCCGGGACATCATATACTGGGGCCAACGTCCTGACTTTC. It specifies CASSLAGTSYTGANVLTF. This chain uses TRBV5-1 with TRBJ2-6; a weak D match, TRBD1 (6 bases). This CDR3 has 18 residues. Germline V CDR1 and CDR2: SGHRS, YFSETQ. V was cut by 0 bases and J by 2 bases, with 15 bases left in between.